These 3 T cell receptor beta chains came from one sample sequenced in a study of vaccination and CD4 T cells after COVID-19. These TCRs' antigens remain unknown. Treatment in this sample: roughly 10-day PBMC culture with coronavirus spike peptide pools or control peptides (ViraFEST assay). An Oncomine TCR Beta short-read assay was used to sequence the DNA from cultured CD4+ T cells. From the PCR reads, TCRdb called clonotypes with MiXCR, one entry per CDR3 protein. The sample includes approximately 2,300 distinct CDR3 sequences, more than 25% of them seen just once. Specimen: CD4+ T cells from blood, cultured in vitro, collected after SARS-CoV-2 vaccination. These receptor sequences come from a human donor who had recovered from COVID-19.

The V gene is TRBV6-1, the J gene TRBJ1-5, with TRBD1 matching 7 bases. Trimming cost V 5 bases and J 1 base; bases outside gene matches: 2. CDR3 length: 14 amino acids. The germline CDR1 and CDR2 sequences are MNHNS and SASEGT. The CDR3 DNA follows: TGTGCCAGCAGTCAACAGGGGAGCAATCAGCCCCAGCATTTT. Protein sequence: CASSQQGSNQPQHF.

This clonotype counts as hyperexpanded (1% or more). The rearrangement links TRBV7-3 to TRBJ2-5, with D possibly TRBD1 on 5 matching bases. The germline V gene has CDR1 SGHTA and CDR2 FQGTGA. The V end lost 4 bases, the J end lost 5 bases, and 11 bases lay between the germline ends. The CDR3 totals 13 residues. The CDR3 nucleotides are TGTGCCAGCAGCTACTCGTCAGGGGAGACCCAGTACTTC. Translating it yields CASSYSSGETQYF. Supplemented by reference TRBV7-3 and TRBJ2-5, the full variable domain reads GAGVSQTPSNKVTEKGKYVELRCDPISGHTALYWYRQSLGQGPEFLIYFQGTGAADDSGLPNDRFFAVRPEGSVSTLKIQRTERGDSAVYLCASSYSSGETQYFGPGTRLLVL.

The chain uses TRBV12-3 or TRBV12-4 and TRBJ2-1, with 9 bases aligning to TRBD1. The CDR3 has 14 residues. V trimming: 6 bases; J trimming: 6 bases; junction bases outside the gene matches: 6. CDR3 region: CASRAGTGLNEQFF. The CDR3 nucleotides read TGTGCCAGCAGGGCCGGGACAGGGCTCAATGAGCAGTTCTTC.